The rows below give T cell receptor beta chains drawn from one sample of a study of blood T cells in healthy people across ages. Each CDR3 protein is one row after TCRdb ran MiXCR on the 5' RACE reads. In the table there are around 800,000 distinct CDR3 sequences, around 25% of which are singletons. The sample was also linked to a second study, of T cells of mothers and their children.

Sequenced sample: blood. The source is a boy between 10 and 17 years old in good health. The CDR3 runs from the conserved cysteine through the conserved F or W. The D gene is left open where the match is weak.

v_gene	j_gene	d_gene	CDR3aa
TRBV5-1	TRBJ2-7	NA	CASSYARGGEAQTYEQYF
TRBV6-1	TRBJ2-1	TRBD1	CASNGQGGNEQFF
TRBV5-1	TRBJ2-7	NA	CASSLGVRASYEQYF
TRBV5-5	TRBJ2-1	TRBD2	CASSLAGAGGLYNEQFF
TRBV3-1	TRBJ1-1	NA	CASGRESEAFF
TRBV11-2	TRBJ1-1	NA	CANNPLDSNTEAFF
TRBV19	TRBJ1-1	NA	CASTLGAPTNTEAFF
TRBV7-9	TRBJ2-1	NA	CASSSTVGQFF
TRBV9	TRBJ2-5	NA	CASSFSARQETQYF
TRBV30	TRBJ2-7	NA	CAWSLGIHEQYF
TRBV12-3/TRBV12-4	TRBJ1-1	NA	CASRITENTEAFF
TRBV28	TRBJ2-4	TRBD1	CASSYRGDRGRLGKNIQYF
TRBV7-9	TRBJ1-4	TRBD1	CASSAIGQATNEKLFF
TRBV20-1	TRBJ1-2	TRBD1	CSARDREGYGYTF
TRBV25-1	TRBJ2-5	TRBD1	CASSTGDSKETQYF
TRBV2	TRBJ1-4	NA	CASNQRGERLFF
TRBV4-1	TRBJ2-2	NA	CASSQDWGGASTGKLFF
TRBV5-1	TRBJ1-2	NA	CASREGNYGYTF
TRBV6-5	TRBJ2-1	NA	CASSKGFINEQFF
TRBV25-1	TRBJ2-1	TRBD2	CASMTRVAGGPTQQFF
TRBV27	TRBJ2-7	NA	CASSPKGLERNYEQYF
TRBV29-1	TRBJ2-7	NA	CSAYLGTSTYEQYF
TRBV4-2	TRBJ2-2	NA	CASSQRDGGLGGELFF
TRBV29-1	TRBJ1-4	NA	CSVRPDRGGEKLFF
TRBV7-8	TRBJ1-3	NA	CASSAGPAGNTIYF
TRBV18	TRBJ2-1	TRBD2	CASSTGTSYGGSYNEQFF
TRBV11-2	TRBJ2-4	TRBD2	CASSFWLADKTAKNIQYF
TRBV12-3/TRBV12-4	TRBJ2-3	TRBD2	CASSLTGLGDTQYF
TRBV4-1	TRBJ2-1	NA	CASSLRLTYNEQFF
TRBV20-1	TRBJ2-3	TRBD2	CSALRTSGDPDTQYF
TRBV10-2	TRBJ1-3	NA	CASRPTPPAAGNTIYF
TRBV20-1	TRBJ1-6	NA	CSAIKDFNSPLHF
TRBV29-1	TRBJ2-7	NA	CSVAAENYEQYF
TRBV12-3/TRBV12-4	TRBJ2-4	TRBD1	CASRAGTGSVQYF
TRBV6-1	TRBJ2-7	NA	CASSEANGEQYF
TRBV20-1	NA	TRBD2	CSASQTSGGYEQYF
TRBV3-1	TRBJ2-7	TRBD1	CASSPRWTGGAYEQYF
TRBV4-1	NA	NA	CASSQEWGREQYF
TRBV15	TRBJ2-7	TRBD1	CAASTRTGGYEQYF
TRBV3-1	TRBJ2-7	NA	CASSQEVGTAEQYF
TRBV7-2	TRBJ2-5	NA	CASSLSVRDQETQYF
TRBV3-1	TRBJ1-1	TRBD1	CASSPGGQGVEAFF
TRBV2	TRBJ2-1	TRBD2	CASRREGGSIDEQFF
TRBV7-2	NA	TRBD2	CASSEEGRPAGGPRTQYF
TRBV6-6	TRBJ2-7	TRBD1	CASSYTDRSSYEQYF
TRBV4-1	TRBJ1-6	NA	CASSQDRGSGYNSPLHF